This paragraph reports one T cell receptor beta chain. Only one base separates this from a far larger clonotype, so it likely reflects a read error. The conserved final phenylalanine or tryptophan is absent from the CDR3, which likely points to a read error. The library was built from about 370 ng RNA with molecular barcoded adaptors for alpha/delta and beta/gamma chains. TCRdb reprocessed the reads with MiXCR, giving one entry per CDR3 protein. There are tens of thousands of distinct CDR3 sequences in the sample; around 18% occur only once, and more than 12% lies in the top ten. This specimen comes from a study of read filtering for tumor transcriptome and immune sequencing. Germline assignment: CDR1 MNHNY and CDR2 SVGAGI (reference sequence). The CDR3 spans 16 residues. V shed 7 bases and J shed 2 bases, with 19 bases lying between them.

The origin of this receptor is a donor at least 40 years old with multiple myeloma. The source material was a population of CD138-negative cells sorted from bone marrow. The chain has TRBV6-6 and TRBJ2-3; D is undetermined. In nucleotides, the CDR3 is TGTGCCAGCAATCTCGAAATCGGAATGACCACAGATACGCAGTATCTT. Protein product: CASNLEIGMTTDTQYL.